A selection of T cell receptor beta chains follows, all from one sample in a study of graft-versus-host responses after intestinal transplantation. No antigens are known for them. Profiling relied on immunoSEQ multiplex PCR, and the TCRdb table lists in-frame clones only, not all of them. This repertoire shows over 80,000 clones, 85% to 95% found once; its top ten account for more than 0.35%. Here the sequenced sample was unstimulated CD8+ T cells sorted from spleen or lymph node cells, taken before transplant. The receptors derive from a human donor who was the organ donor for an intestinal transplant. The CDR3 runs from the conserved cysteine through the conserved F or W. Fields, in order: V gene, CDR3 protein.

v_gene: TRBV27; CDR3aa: CASSLIGQGYEQYF
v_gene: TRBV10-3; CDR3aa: CAITATSLDSSYEQYF
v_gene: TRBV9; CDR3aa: CASSVSGSFSYNEQFF
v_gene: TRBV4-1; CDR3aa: CASSPPGDREKLFF
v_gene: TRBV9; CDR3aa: CASSVSGGAHEQYF
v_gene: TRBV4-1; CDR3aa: CASSQGGGGFGYTF
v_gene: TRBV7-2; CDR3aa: CASSSVSIAALDTF
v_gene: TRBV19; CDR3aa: CARGGEGGGQPQHF
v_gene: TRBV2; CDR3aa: CASSEALWGNEKLFF
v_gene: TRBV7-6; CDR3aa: CASRRDSNQPQHF
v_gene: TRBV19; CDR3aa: CASSIGTGDPYEQYF
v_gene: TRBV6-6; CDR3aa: CASSHRTTNEKLFF
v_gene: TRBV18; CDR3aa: CASSPPIEAYEQYF
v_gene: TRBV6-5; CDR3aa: CASSYGQGAGELFF
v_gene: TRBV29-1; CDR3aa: CSVEDPVNTEAFF
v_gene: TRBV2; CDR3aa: CASSAGQPSYEQYF
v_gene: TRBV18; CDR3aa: CASSPPTGQGSYEQYF
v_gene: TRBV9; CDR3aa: CASSAGLSYEQYF
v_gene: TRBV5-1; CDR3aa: CASSGLLTDTQYF
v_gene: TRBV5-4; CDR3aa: CASSQQGQRQPQHF
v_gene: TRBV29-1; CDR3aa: CSAPTGYYGYTF
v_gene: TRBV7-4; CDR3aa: CASSFFFPGQGKKTNEKLFF
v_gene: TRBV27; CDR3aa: CASSNLDRRNTEAFF
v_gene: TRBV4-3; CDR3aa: CASSQGWGGNTEAFF
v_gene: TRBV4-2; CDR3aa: CASSHTSDTQYF
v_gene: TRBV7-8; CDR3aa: CASSASGQGYNEQFF
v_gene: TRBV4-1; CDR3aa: CASSQVANGNQPQHF
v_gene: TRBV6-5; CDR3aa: CASSLSNTGELFF